The 5 T cell receptor beta chains below were found in one sample sequenced in a study of blood T cells in healthy people across ages. Primed by a sample-barcoded 5' primer and a J-beta primer mix, a second PCR proceeded for about 6 to 11 cycles. Each CDR3 protein is one row after TCRdb ran MiXCR on the 5' RACE reads. The sample has some 1.5 million distinct CDR3 sequences, 25% to 30% seen once. Material: blood. The receptors shown here come from a woman aged 30 to 39 in good health.

This clonotype has a handful of counts. V and J are TRBV11-2 and TRBJ1-4, with D uncertain. The CDR3 extends over 17 amino acids. Germline-derived CDR1 and CDR2 are SGHAT and FQNNGV. V was shortened by 2 bases and J by 2 bases, with 15 bases between the two germline ends. The DNA of the CDR3 is TGTGCCAGCAGCTTACTTCCCGGTGGTACTACTAATGAAAAACTGTTTTTT. It is translated as CASSLLPGGTTNEKLFF.

The genes are TRBV7-9 and TRBJ2-5; 7 nucleotides line up with TRBD2. CDR1 is SEHNR, CDR2 FQNEAQ, per germline (reference sequence). The CDR3 spans 15 residues. The V segment lost 1 base and the J segment 2 bases; nucleotides outside the gene matches: 4. CDR3 in DNA: TGTGCCAGCAGCTTAGGGCGGGGGAGTCAAGAGACCCAGTACTTC. It encodes CASSLGRGSQETQYF.

The V call is TRBV29-1, the J call TRBJ1-1, with 12 bases lining up with TRBD1. The germline gives CDR1 SQVTM, CDR2 ANQGSEA. With 7 bases clipped from V and 1 base from J, the junction kept 1 base outside the gene matches. The CDR3 sequence is 13 residues long. CDR3 nucleotides: TGCAGCGGGGGACAGGGGGCGAACACTGAAGCTTTCTTT. Amino acid sequence: CSGGQGANTEAFF.

The chain employs TRBV28 and TRBJ2-5; 9 bases are a match to TRBD2. There are 15 residues in the CDR3. V trimming: 4 bases; J trimming: 5 bases; junction bases outside the gene matches: 8. Germline CDR1 MDHEN, CDR2 SYDVKM. The DNA of the CDR3 is TGTGCCAGCAGTTCCCCGGCGGGGGGGCGGGAGACCCAGTACTTC. Its translation is CASSSPAGGRETQYF. Combining the CDR3 with reference TRBV28 and TRBJ2-5 gives the whole variable domain DVKVTQSSRYLVKRTGEKVFLECVQDMDHENMFWYRQDPGLGLRLIYFSYDVKMKEKGDIPEGYSVSREKKERFSLILESASTNQTSMYLCASSSPAGGRETQYFGPGTRLLVL.

The chain uses TRBV5-1 and TRBJ1-1; D gene ambiguous. Trimming removed 4 bases from V and 6 bases from J, with 10 bases in between. CDR1 and CDR2 from the germline V gene are SGHRS and YFSETQ. CDR3 length equals 12 residues. The CDR3 nucleotides are TGCGCCAGCAGCCCCGGCAGGTCTGAAGCTTTCTTT. It is translated as CASSPGRSEAFF.